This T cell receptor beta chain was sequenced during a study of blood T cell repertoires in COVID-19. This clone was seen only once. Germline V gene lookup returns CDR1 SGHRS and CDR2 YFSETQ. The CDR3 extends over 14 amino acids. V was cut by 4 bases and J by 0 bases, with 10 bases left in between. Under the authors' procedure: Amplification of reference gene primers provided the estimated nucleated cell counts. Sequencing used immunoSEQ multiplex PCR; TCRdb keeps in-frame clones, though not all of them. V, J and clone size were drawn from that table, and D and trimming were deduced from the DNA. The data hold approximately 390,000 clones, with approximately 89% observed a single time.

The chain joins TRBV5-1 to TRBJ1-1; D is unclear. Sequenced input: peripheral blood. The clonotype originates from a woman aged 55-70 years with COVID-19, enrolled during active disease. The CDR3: CASSPGPMNTEAFF. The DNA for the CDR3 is TGCGCCAGCAGCCCAGGCCCCATGAACACTGAAGCTTTCTTT.